This T cell receptor (beta chain) comes out of a study of blood T cell repertoires in COVID-19. Study summary: Acute and convalescent COVID-19 samples came from the United States, Italy and Spain. The analysed material was cDNA or gDNA that came from T cells, B-cell-depleted T cells, or PBMCs.

Original processing methods: Using reference gene primer amplification, nucleated cell counts were estimated. Sequenced by immunoSEQ multiplex PCR; TCRdb stores in-frame clones only, minus some. V and J calls and clone size are as listed in that table; D and trimming were resolved from the DNA. Here the sample spans around 140,000 clones, about 80% being singletons. This clone appeared a single time. From germline, CDR1 is SNHLY and CDR2 FYNNEI. The CDR3 is 14 amino acids. Trimming cost V 6 bases and J 3 bases, with 12 bases left between them. Material: peripheral blood. The chain recombines TRBV2 with TRBJ1-3; maybe TRBD1 (6 bases). The receptor comes from a man between 45 and 60 years old with acute or convalescent COVID-19. CDR3 nucleotide sequence: TGTGCCAGCAGCTTACAGGGAAATGGAAACACCATATATTTT. It translates to CASSLQGNGNTIYF.